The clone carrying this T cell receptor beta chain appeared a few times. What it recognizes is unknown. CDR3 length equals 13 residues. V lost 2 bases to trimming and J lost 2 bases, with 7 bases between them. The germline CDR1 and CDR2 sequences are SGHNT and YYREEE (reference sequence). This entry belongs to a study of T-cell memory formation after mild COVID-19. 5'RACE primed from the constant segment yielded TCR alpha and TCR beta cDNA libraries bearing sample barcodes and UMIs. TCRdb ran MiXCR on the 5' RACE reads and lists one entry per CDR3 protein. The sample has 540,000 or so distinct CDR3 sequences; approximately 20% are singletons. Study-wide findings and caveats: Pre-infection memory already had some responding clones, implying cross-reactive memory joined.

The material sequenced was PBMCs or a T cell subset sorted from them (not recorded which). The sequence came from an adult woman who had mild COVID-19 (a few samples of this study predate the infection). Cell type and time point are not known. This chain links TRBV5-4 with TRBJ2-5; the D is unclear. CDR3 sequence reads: CASSFVEQETQYF. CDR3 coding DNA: TGTGCCAGCAGCTTTGTTGAGCAAGAGACCCAGTACTTC.